What follows are 29 T cell receptor beta chains derived from one specimen sequenced in a study of identical twins. In TCRdb, the 5' RACE reads were re-called with MiXCR into one record per CDR3 protein. The top ten clones hold 0.25% to 0.3% of a sample with more than 1.5 million distinct CDR3 sequences, more than 30% of them seen once. Specimen: cord blood. The receptors come from a newborn girl in good health.

V is TRBV5-6 and J is TRBJ1-4, with D perhaps matching TRBD1 (5 bases). Germline V CDR1 and CDR2: SGHDT, YYEEEE. Trimming pared 2 bases from V and 5 bases from J, leaving 13 bases between. The CDR3 runs to 15 residues. As DNA, the CDR3 is TGTGCCAGCAGCTTTTCCCCCAGGGTAAATGAAAAACTGTTTTTT. Amino acids: CASSFSPRVNEKLFF.

This clonotype occurred a few times. The chain couples TRBV4-1 to TRBJ1-4; TRBD1 aligns across 8 bases. Trimming at V came to 1 base and at J to 7 bases, leaving 14 bases not matched to a gene. The CDR3 runs 18 residues. Germline values: CDR1 MGHRA, CDR2 YSYEKL. As DNA, the CDR3 is TGCGCCAGCAGCCAAGCCCCCAGACAGGGGCGAGAGGGTGAAAAACTGTTTTTT. Translating it yields CASSQAPRQGREGEKLFF.

This clonotype was seen a handful of times. V and J are TRBV21-1 and TRBJ2-2; TRBD2 is taken as the D call from the table, unchecked against the DNA. TRBV21-1 is marked as a pseudogene. CDR3 length: 18 amino acids. CDR3: CASSNNRLAGVIWGELFF. CDR3 in DNA: TGTGCCAGCAGCAACAACCGACTAGCGGGAGTGATATGGGGGGAGCTGTTTTTT.

This clonotype was seen repeatedly, ten times or more. V and J are TRBV20-1 and TRBJ2-1, with D possibly being TRBD1 or TRBD2 (5 bases each). Trimming shortened V by 5 bases and J by 0 bases, and 8 bases separated the two germline ends. The CDR3 is 13 amino acids. CDR1 DFQATT and CDR2 SNEGSKA come from the germline V gene (reference sequence). The CDR3 DNA follows: TGCAGTGCTCGGGACCCCTCCTACAATGAGCAGTTCTTC. This encodes CSARDPSYNEQFF.

The chain carries TRBV3-1 and TRBJ2-5; D gene unclear. The CDR3 is made up of 17 amino acids. Germline assignment: CDR1 LGHDT and CDR2 YNNKEL (reference sequence). V dropped 1 base and J dropped 2 bases, with 17 bases sitting between them. CDR3: CASSQGPGAATQETQYF. The CDR3 region has the DNA TGTGCCAGCAGCCAAGGCCCTGGTGCGGCAACTCAAGAGACCCAGTACTTC.

The gene calls are TRBV7-2 and TRBJ2-1; 8 positions match TRBD2. Germline V lookup: CDR1 SGHTA, CDR2 FQGNSA. There are 17 residues in the CDR3. V shed 3 bases, J shed 3 bases, and the junction held 10 bases outside the gene matches. CDR3 protein: CASSLLAGLDYYNEQFF. The CDR3 region has the DNA TGTGCCAGCAGCTTGCTAGCGGGCCTAGACTACTACAATGAGCAGTTCTTC.

With regard to this clonotype: An end of the junction differs from the germline gene, which may be a read error. The CDR3 region has the DNA TGTGCCTGCAGTACGCCGTCCGGACTAGCAGATACGCAGTATTTT. It specifies CACSTPSGLADTQYF. V and J are TRBV28 and TRBJ2-3; 7 bases are a match to TRBD2. Per germline, CDR1 MDHEN and CDR2 SYDVKM. CDR3 length equals 15 residues.

This chain links TRBV4-1 with TRBJ2-7, with D uncertain. The CDR3 extends over 16 amino acids. V shed 0 bases and J shed 7 bases, with 19 bases lying between them. Germline V gene data show CDR1 as MGHRA and CDR2 as YSYEKL. CDR3 sequence (DNA): TGCGCCAGCAGCCAAGATAGCTCCGCCGAATACAATGAGCAGTACTTC. It encodes CASSQDSSAEYNEQYF.

This clonotype was picked up a small number of times. This chain links TRBV7-2 with TRBJ1-2; D is possibly TRBD1 (6 bases). CDR3 length equals 15 residues. Germline V gives CDR1 SGHTA, CDR2 FQGNSA. V dropped 5 bases and J dropped 2 bases, with 15 bases sitting between them. The CDR3 reads CASSPRQGKNYGYTF. CDR3 DNA sequence: TGTGCCAGCAGCCCCAGGCAGGGGAAGAACTATGGCTACACCTTC.

V gene TRBV21-1 combines with J gene TRBJ2-5; TRBD2 reflects the table's D call only, with no check against the DNA. TRBV21-1 represents a pseudogene. This CDR3 has 14 amino acids. The CDR3 sequence is CASADFRDGNEQYF. CDR3 DNA: TGTGCCAGTGCAGATTTCCGGGATGGCAATGAGCAGTACTTC.

This chain uses TRBV6-4 with TRBJ2-5; TRBD1 matches at 7 bases. The DNA end lines up better with TRBJ2-7; the J call may be wrong. The CDR3 contains 13 residues. Germline V gene lookup returns CDR1 MRHNA and CDR2 SNTAGT. In DNA form, the CDR3 reads TGTGCCAGCAGGACAGGGCAAAGGAACGAGCAGTACTTC. Its protein product is CASRTGQRNEQYF.

The V and J genes are TRBV9 and TRBJ2-3, with 11 bases lining up with TRBD1. Germline CDR1 and CDR2: SGDLS and YYNGEE. Trimming at V came to 1 base and at J to 5 bases, leaving 3 bases not matched to a gene. The CDR3 sequence is 15 residues long. The CDR3 spells CASSVRTGGEDTQYF. The CDR3, as DNA: TGTGCCAGCAGCGTACGGACAGGGGGCGAAGATACGCAGTATTTT.

V gene TRBV12-3 or TRBV12-4 combines with J gene TRBJ2-1, with TRBD1 as a possible D gene (5 bases). The DNA matches TRBJ2-7 better at its end, which makes the J call doubtful. This CDR3 contains 17 residues. CDR3 sequence (DNA): TGTGCCAGCAGTTTCCCCGCAGGGCCGGGCTCCTGCAATGAGCAGTACTTC. Translation gives CASSFPAGPGSCNEQYF.

Regarding this clonotype: This may be a read error, as it is one base from a much larger clone. The V and J genes are TRBV12-3 or TRBV12-4 and TRBJ2-7; D may be TRBD1 (6 bases). The CDR3 spans 14 residues. CDR3 in DNA: TGTGCCAGCAGTTTAAAACAGGGATCCTACGAGCCGTACTTC. Residues: CASSLKQGSYEPYF.

The V and J genes are TRBV6-5 and TRBJ2-3, with TRBD2 as a possible D gene (6 bases). Germline-derived CDR1 and CDR2 are MNHEY and SVGAGI. The CDR3 covers 15 residues. Trimming cost V 2 bases and J 4 bases, with 13 bases left between them. The CDR3 region has the DNA TGTGCCAGCAGTTACCTTAGCAGGAGGGCAGATACGCAGTATTTT. It specifies CASSYLSRRADTQYF.

The gene calls are TRBV6-2 or TRBV6-3 and TRBJ1-1; D is ambiguous. Germline V gene lookup returns CDR1 MNHEY and CDR2 SVGEGT. There are 12 residues in the CDR3. Trimming removed 2 bases at V and 7 bases at J, with 8 bases between. The DNA for the CDR3 is TGTGCCAGCAGTTACGGGTACGGTGAAGCTTTCTTT. Its protein is CASSYGYGEAFF.

This rearrangement joins TRBV4-1 to TRBJ1-1; D is possibly TRBD1 (6 bases). This CDR3 has 18 amino acids. CDR1 and CDR2 (germline): MGHRA, YSYEKL. V lost 2 bases and J lost 0, with 19 bases in between. The CDR3, as DNA: TGCGCCAGCAGCCAACAAAAGGGGACCGGGACACTGAACACTGAAGCTTTCTTT. Translation: CASSQQKGTGTLNTEAFF.

This sequence joins TRBV29-1 and TRBJ1-1; possible D gene TRBD1, 6 bases. Trimming pared 1 base from V and 4 bases from J, leaving 16 bases between. Germline V CDR1 and CDR2: SQVTM, ANQGSEA. The CDR3 sequence is 15 residues long. CDR3 protein: CSVEGRNREGTEAFF. CDR3 DNA: TGCAGCGTTGAAGGGCGGAACAGGGAGGGCACTGAAGCTTTCTTT. The variable domain in full, completed from reference TRBV29-1 and TRBJ1-1, reads SAVISQKPSRDICQRGTSLTIQCQVDSQVTMMFWYRQQPGQSLTLIATANQGSEATYESGFVIDKFPISRPNLTFSTLTVSNMSPEDSSIYLCSVEGRNREGTEAFFGQGTRLTVV.

The chain is built from TRBV7-2 and TRBJ2-3; 13 bases map to TRBD2. Germline V gives CDR1 SGHTA, CDR2 FQGNSA. This CDR3 is built from 16 residues. V lost 4 bases, J lost 4 bases, and 5 bases stayed unmatched. The CDR3, as DNA: TGTGCCAGCAGCTCGGGACTAGCGGGACTGGCAGATACGCAGTATTTT. This translates into CASSSGLAGLADTQYF.

V gene TRBV5-1 combines with J gene TRBJ2-7, with D perhaps matching TRBD1 or TRBD2 (5 bases each). The CDR3 has 14 residues. Trimming shortened V by 4 bases and J by 7 bases, and 18 bases separated the two germline ends. CDR1 and CDR2 (germline): SGHRS, YFSETQ. CDR3 residues: CASSRTIAWGEQYF. In DNA, the CDR3 is TGCGCCAGCAGCCGAACTATTGCCTGGGGGGAGCAGTACTTC.

The gene calls are TRBV5-1 and TRBJ2-1, with 7 nucleotides matching TRBD2. CDR1 is SGHRS and CDR2 is YFSETQ in the germline V gene. The CDR3 is made up of 16 amino acids. V shed 0 bases and J 12 bases; nucleotides not matched to a gene: 15. The CDR3 sequence: CASSLGTSGKTWGQFF. The CDR3 nucleotides read TGCGCCAGCAGCTTGGGGACGAGCGGGAAAACGTGGGGGCAGTTCTTC.

This clonotype has more than one count but fewer than ten. This chain uses TRBV20-1 with TRBJ1-2; no firm D call. Germline-derived CDR1 and CDR2 are DFQATT and SNEGSKA (reference sequence). The CDR3 loop spans 13 amino acids. The V and J ends lost 6 bases and 3 bases respectively, with 14 bases between them. The chain's CDR3 is CSAPFEGYYGYTF. CDR3 nucleotides: TGCAGTGCCCCTTTCGAAGGGTACTATGGCTACACCTTC.

V gene TRBV11-2 combines with J gene TRBJ2-2; D perhaps matches TRBD2 (7 bases). Trimming took 2 bases from V and 6 from J, leaving 16 bases between them. In germline, CDR1 is SGHAT, CDR2 FQNNGV. The CDR3 runs to 16 residues. The CDR3 is CASSLRAGEGSGELFF. The CDR3 DNA sequence: TGTGCCAGCAGCTTAAGGGCAGGGGAGGGGTCCGGGGAGCTGTTTTTT.

V usage is TRBV20-1 and J usage is TRBJ2-7; possibly TRBD1 for D (6 bases). Germline V gene lookup returns CDR1 DFQATT and CDR2 SNEGSKA (reference sequence). The CDR3 has 14 amino acids. V lost 8 bases to trimming and J lost 0 bases, with 17 bases between them. CDR3: CSPQDRKSSYEQYF. The DNA for the CDR3 is TGCAGTCCTCAAGACAGGAAGTCCTCCTACGAGCAGTACTTC.

The chain has TRBV5-1 and TRBJ1-1; 9 positions match TRBD1. The CDR3 length is 15 residues. Germline lookup yields CDR1 SGHRS and CDR2 YFSETQ. The junction had 11 bases not matched to a gene; V was cut back by 0 bases and J by 11 bases. The CDR3 here is CASSLGTGTGTWAFF. As DNA, the CDR3 is TGCGCCAGCAGCTTGGGAACCGGGACAGGGACCTGGGCTTTCTTT.

This clonotype was recorded many times. The rearrangement links TRBV7-9 to TRBJ2-7; 9 nucleotides match TRBD1. Germline values: CDR1 SEHNR, CDR2 FQNEAQ (reference sequence). This CDR3 region has 14 residues. V lost 6 bases to trimming and J lost 3 bases; unmatched junction nucleotides: 6. CDR3 nucleotides: TGTGCCAGCAGTCCCCGGACAGGGGACTACGAGCAGTACTTC. It yields the protein CASSPRTGDYEQYF.

This clonotype was counted ten times or more. V gene TRBV28 combines with J gene TRBJ2-7, with D perhaps TRBD1 or TRBD2 (6 bases each). Germline assignment: CDR1 MDHEN and CDR2 SYDVKM. Trimming took off 1 base at V and 5 bases at J, with 15 bases between the two ends. The CDR3 totals 15 residues. CDR3 coding DNA: TGTGCCAGCAGTTTATCGCAGGGGAGGATCGACGAGCAGTACTTC. Translated: CASSLSQGRIDEQYF. Based on the CDR3 plus reference TRBV28 and TRBJ2-7, the full variable domain is DVKVTQSSRYLVKRTGEKVFLECVQDMDHENMFWYRQDPGLGLRLIYFSYDVKMKEKGDIPEGYSVSREKKERFSLILESASTNQTSMYLCASSLSQGRIDEQYFGPGTRLTVT.

There are a few counts of this clonotype. The V and J genes are TRBV10-2 and TRBJ2-7, with TRBD2 matching over 11 bases. Germline CDR1 WSHSY, CDR2 SAAADI. CDR3 length equals 18 residues. Trimming cost V 8 bases and J 7 bases; bases outside gene matches: 22. CDR3 protein: CASAPGLAVLPLTGEQYF. The CDR3 bases are TGCGCCAGCGCGCCGGGACTAGCGGTCCTTCCCCTTACGGGGGAGCAGTACTTC.

About this clonotype itself: Because it lacks the conserved phenylalanine or tryptophan at the end, this CDR3 is likely a read error. The chain uses TRBV18 and TRBJ2-5; tentative D call: TRBD2 (5 bases). There are 15 residues in the CDR3. Deletions cut 5 bases from V and 2 bases from J, with 15 bases between. Germline assignment: CDR1 KGHSH and CDR2 LQKENI. Here the CDR3 DNA reads TGTGCCAGCTCATTGACTCTAGCCCAACAAGAGACCCAGTACCTC. It encodes CASSLTLAQQETQYL.